This TCR beta chain was obtained from a study of pediatric ulcerative colitis. General study findings and limits: Rectal pinch biopsies may have included blood-derived T cells, especially in patients with overt colitis. In rectum, acute severe colitis had expanded clones and less diversity.

The rectum was sampled with one to two pinch biopsies at colonoscopy. This table comes from immunoSEQ multiplex PCR, and its TCRdb copy is limited to in-frame clones, with some not included. Counted here are 8,500 to 13,000 clones, roughly four fifths occurring once; the ten biggest clones make up about 3.7%. Points on this clone: Its antigen remains unidentified.

The CDR3 is made up of 16 amino acids. Germline loops: CDR1 SGHTA, CDR2 FQGNSA. V shed 5 bases and J shed 7 bases, with 20 bases lying between them. V is TRBV7-2 and J is TRBJ2-2, with D perhaps being TRBD1 or TRBD2 (5 bases each). The sequenced sample consisted of gut tissue. The sequence derives from a girl aged 5 to 17 who was a control in a study of pediatric ulcerative colitis. The CDR3 protein is CASSERPGRIGGELFF. In nucleotides, the CDR3 is TGTGCCAGCAGCGAACGGCCGGGGCGCATTGGCGGGGAGCTGTTTTTT.